Detailed here is one T cell receptor beta chain. The data derive from a study of blood T cell repertoires in COVID-19. Study-wide context: Specimens from acute and convalescent COVID-19 originated in the United States, Italy and Spain. T cells, B-cell-depleted T cells, or PBMCs provided the cDNA or gDNA that served as material.

Everyone who took part was about 18 to 90 years old, and they came from 20 to 25 US areas. Exposed enrollees encountered a COVID-19 case at some point within 2 weeks before study entry. Clones were sequenced by immunoSEQ multiplex PCR, and TCRdb holds only the in-frame ones, with some missing. This table holds hundreds of thousands of clones, 75% to 90% found once. Germline lookup yields CDR1 LGHDT and CDR2 YNNKEL (reference sequence). The CDR3 loop spans 16 amino acids. Trimming cost V 3 bases and J 0 bases, with 14 bases left between them. The receptor was isolated from a man aged 50-60 years who had been exposed to COVID-19. The chain is built from TRBV3-1 (or the pseudogene TRBV3-2) and TRBJ2-5; maybe TRBD1 (5 bases). Material: PBMCs or T cells enriched from blood (not recorded which). The CDR3 region has the DNA TGTGCCAGCAGCCATTCAAGGGGCGTGTACCAAGAGACCCAGTACTTC. This encodes CASSHSRGVYQETQYF.